These 7 T cell receptor beta chains share one sample of origin, sequenced in a study of blood T cell repertoires in COVID-19. Generated by immunoSEQ multiplex PCR, the TCRdb table keeps only in-frame clones and is missing some. The table lists approximately 150,000 clones, over 70% of them singletons. Sequenced material: peripheral blood. Source of these receptors: a woman in her forties or fifties with acute or convalescent COVID-19.

This rearrangement joins TRBV7-9 to TRBJ1-5; D is unresolved. The CDR3 loop spans 12 amino acids. CDR1 is SEHNR and CDR2 is FQNEAQ in the germline V gene (reference sequence). V lost 1 base to trimming and J lost 6 bases, with 4 bases between them. CDR3 in DNA: TGTGCCAGCAGCTTAGGCAGTCAGCCCCAGCATTTT. Protein sequence: CASSLGSQPQHF.

V and J are TRBV5-4 and TRBJ1-1; unclear D gene. The germline V gene has CDR1 SGHNT and CDR2 YYREEE (reference sequence). V shed 0 bases and J shed 9 bases, with 15 bases lying between them. This CDR3 spans 14 amino acids. CDR3 coding DNA: TGTGCCAGCAGCTTGGAGGGCGGGGTTAGCAAAGCTTTCTTT. It encodes CASSLEGGVSKAFF.

This chain uses TRBV5-6 with TRBJ1-5, with D possibly TRBD1 on 5 matching bases. The CDR3 contains 18 residues. Between the trimmed V and J ends, which lost 5 bases and 2 bases, there was a span of 23 bases. Germline V lookup: CDR1 SGHDT, CDR2 YYEEEE. The CDR3 region has the DNA TGTGCCAGCAGATTAGCCCGATTGGGGGGAGAGGGCAATCAGCCCCAGCATTTT. It yields the protein CASRLARLGGEGNQPQHF.

J is TRBJ2-7 and V is TRBV29-1; D perhaps matches TRBD1 (6 bases). The CDR3 is made up of 12 amino acids. The germline CDR1 and CDR2 sequences are SQVTM and ANQGSEA. Trimming removed 4 bases at V and 0 bases at J, with 7 bases between. CDR3 amino acids: CSVARGSYEQYF. Written as DNA, the CDR3 is TGCAGCGTTGCCAGGGGCTCCTACGAGCAGTACTTC.

Comment on this clone: Other DNA sequences of this sample code for an identical CDR3. V and J are TRBV7-3 and TRBJ1-1, with D uncertain. Trimming pared 2 bases from V and 1 base from J, leaving 5 bases between. Germline values: CDR1 SGHTA, CDR2 FQGTGA. This CDR3 contains 13 residues. The chain's CDR3 is CASSLGSNTEAFF. DNA for the CDR3: TGTGCCAGCAGCTTAGGCTCGAACACTGAAGCTTTCTTT.

The V and J genes are TRBV27 and TRBJ1-1; 7 bases map to TRBD1. Germline trimming cut 5 bases from V and 1 base from J; bases unmatched to any gene: 4. The CDR3 is 14 residues long. The germline V gene has CDR1 MNHEY and CDR2 SMNVEV (reference sequence). The CDR3 region has the DNA TGTGCCAGCAGTCCGGACAGGCAGAACACTGAAGCTTTCTTT. As protein: CASSPDRQNTEAFF.

This clone has at least ten counts. V is TRBV7-2 and J is TRBJ2-2; TRBD2 matches at 8 bases. Germline loops: CDR1 SGHTA, CDR2 FQGNSA. The CDR3 is 18 amino acids. V shed 0 bases, J shed 0 bases, and the junction held 6 bases outside the gene matches. The CDR3 DNA is TGTGCCAGCAGCTTAGCGCTAGTCGGGGGGGCGAACACCGGGGAGCTGTTTTTT. This sequence encodes CASSLALVGGANTGELFF.